This is a list of T cell receptor beta chains from one sample in a study of shared clonotypes between healthy human individuals. TCRdb's copy holds only in-frame clones and misses some; the assay was immunoSEQ multiplex PCR. The table includes about a million clones, around three quarters detected once. The sequencing input was memory CD4+ T cells from PBMCs. Receptor source: a man younger than 30 in good health. Some clones in this sample may be carry-over from other donors' samples. The CDR3 runs from the conserved cysteine through the conserved F or W. D genes are given only for firm matches. The size field is filled for only some rows; it gives once, few, many or a size class.

.,TRBV28,.,TRBJ1-1,TGTGCCAGCAGTTTTTTGAACACTGAAGCTTTCTTT,CASSFLNTEAFF
.,TRBV7-8,TRBD1,TRBJ2-5,TGTGCCAGCAGCTTAGTTCATTTCGGGGGACAGGAGGACCAGTACTTC,CASSLVHFGGQEDQYF
.,TRBV19,TRBD2,TRBJ2-7,TGTGCCAGCACGGGACTACTTGGCTCCTACGAGCAGTACTTC,CASTGLLGSYEQYF
.,TRBV7-9,.,TRBJ2-5,TGTGCCAGCAGCTTTTTATGGGCCTCCCGGGACTCCCAGGGGCCTCACTTC,CASSFLWASRDSQGPHF
.,TRBV28,.,TRBJ2-3,TGTGCCAGCAGCCGGGCCCTCAGGGGGAGGAGAGGAGATACGCAGTATTTT,CASSRALRGRRGDTQYF
.,TRBV5-4,.,TRBJ2-2,TGTGCCAGCAGCCGTAAACTAGGGTCCACCGGGGAGCTGTTTTTT,CASSRKLGSTGELFF
.,TRBV5-1,.,TRBJ2-3,TGCGCCAGCAGGGCCGAGGGGGGAAATACGCAGTATTTT,CASRAEGGNTQYF
.,TRBV5-1,.,TRBJ2-3,TGCGCCAGCAGCTCACGCCCCGGGGGACAGACACTGGGGGGCACAGATACGCAGTATTTT,CASSSRPGGQTLGGTDTQYF
.,TRBV28,TRBD2,TRBJ2-5,TGTGCCAGCAGTGGGACTAGCGGGAGAGTGCGAGAGACCCAGTACTTC,CASSGTSGRVRETQYF
.,TRBV5-6,TRBD2,TRBJ2-5,TGTGCCAGCAGCTTGCAGGCTAGCGGCAAAGAGACCCAGTACTTC,CASSLQASGKETQYF
.,TRBV23-1,.,TRBJ1-1,TGCGCCAGCATCCAATCGACACGGAACACTGAAGCTTTCTTT,CASIQSTRNTEAFF
few,TRBV5-5,TRBD1,TRBJ1-4,TGTGCCAGCAGCTATACCGGGACAGGGAGGGAAAAACTGTTTTTT,CASSYTGTGREKLFF
.,TRBV2,TRBD1,TRBJ2-5,TGTGCCAGCAGCCTATTACAGGGGGAGACCCAGTACTTC,CASSLLQGETQYF
.,TRBV10-3,TRBD2,TRBJ2-7,TGTGCCATCAGTGAGCCGGGGGGGGCCTCCTACGAGCAGTACTTC,CAISEPGGASYEQYF
few,TRBV11-2,.,TRBJ2-3,TGTGCCAGCAGCTCCAGGGGAGGGGCGCAGTATTTT,CASSSRGGAQYF
.,TRBV5-1,TRBD1,TRBJ2-5,TGCGCCAGCAGCCTACTCGGGACAGATCAAGAGACCCAGTACTTC,CASSLLGTDQETQYF
.,TRBV7-9,TRBD2,TRBJ2-5,TGTGCCAGCAGCTTAGGGCTAGCGGGAGCCCAAGAGACCCAGTACTTC,CASSLGLAGAQETQYF
.,TRBV2,.,TRBJ2-2,TGTGCCAGCAGCCCCCCCGGTGGGCTCGCCGGGGAGCTGTTTTTT,CASSPPGGLAGELFF
.,TRBV7-9,.,TRBJ2-2,TGTGCCAGCAGCCCCCGGGGTCCCGGGGAGCTGTTTTTT,CASSPRGPGELFF
once,TRBV2,TRBD2,TRBJ2-3,TGTGCCAGAGGGACTAGCTTGGAAAGCTCACCGGTCTTT,CARGTSLESSPVF
.,TRBV29-1,.,TRBJ1-1,TGCAGCGTTCCTGGGAGAAGGACTGAAGCTTTCTTT,CSVPGRRTEAFF
.,TRBV5-4,TRBD1,TRBJ2-1,TGTGCCAGCAGCCCGCAGATGTTAGGGGGCGCTGAGGGGGCGTTCTTC,CASSPQMLGGAEGAFF
.,TRBV5-1,TRBD1,TRBJ2-7,TGCGCCAGCAGCTTGTTCGCAGGGGGCGCCTCCGAGCAGTACTTC,CASSLFAGGASEQYF
.,TRBV28,.,TRBJ2-1,TGTGCCAGCAGTTATGGGGACCCCTCCTACAATGAGCAGTTCTTC,CASSYGDPSYNEQFF
few,TRBV5-8,.,TRBJ2-2,TGTGCCAGCAGCTTCCCGGACTACTGGAGAAGGGAGACCGGGGAGCTGTTTTTT,CASSFPDYWRRETGELFF
few,TRBV4-1,.,TRBJ2-1,TGCGCCAGCAGCCAAGAATTAGCAGGTGCCTACAATGAGCAGTTCTTC,CASSQELAGAYNEQFF
.,TRBV25-1,TRBD1,TRBJ1-1,TGTGCCAGCAGCCCGACAGGGTTCGAAGCTGAAGCTTTCTTT,CASSPTGFEAEAFF
once,TRBV4-1,.,TRBJ2-1,TGCGCCAGCAGCCAAAACGCTCTGACTATTTACAATGAGCAGTTCTTC,CASSQNALTIYNEQFF
.,TRBV9,TRBD1,TRBJ2-1,TGTGCCAGCAGCACGATGACTGGACAGGCTGAGCAGTTCTTC,CASSTMTGQAEQFF
few,TRBV25-1,.,TRBJ1-4,TGTGCCAGCAGTGCCGGGGCAGGGGAAAAACTGTTTTTT,CASSAGAGEKLFF
.,TRBV5-1,TRBD1,TRBJ2-4,TGCGCCAGCAGCCCTGGCCCCCTACAGGGGGCGGGGATCTTAGCCAAAAACATTCAGTACTTC,CASSPGPLQGAGILAKNIQYF
.,TRBV10-3,.,TRBJ1-1,TGTGCCATCAGAGGGACACGTGAAGCTTTCTTT,CAIRGTREAFF
.,TRBV5-4,TRBD2,TRBJ2-3,TGTGCCAGCAGCTTGGGGGGCCTAGCGGGAGGTTCCACAGATACGCAGTATTTT,CASSLGGLAGGSTDTQYF
.,TRBV19,.,TRBJ1-5,TGTGCCAGTAGTCTGATGGGTAACAATCAGCCCCAGCATTTT,CASSLMGNNQPQHF
few,TRBV2,TRBD1,TRBJ1-4,TGTGCCAGCAGCGGCCAGGGACAGCCCAACGAAAAACTGTTTTTT,CASSGQGQPNEKLFF
.,TRBV27,.,TRBJ2-3,TGTGCCAGCAACCCAAGGGGTAGCTTCACAGATACGCAGTATTTT,CASNPRGSFTDTQYF
.,TRBV7-3,.,TRBJ1-2,TGTGCCAGCAGCTTAACTCGGTCGGCCGGGCGCGGGGGCTACACCTTC,CASSLTRSAGRGGYTF
many,TRBV4-3,TRBD1,TRBJ2-7,TGCGCCAGCAGCCAACGGACAGGGGATGAGCAGTACTTC,CASSQRTGDEQYF
.,TRBV19,TRBD2,TRBJ2-1,TGTGCCAGTACCGTCCTAGCGGGAGAGGATGAGCAGTTCTTC,CASTVLAGEDEQFF
.,TRBV4-1,.,TRBJ2-7,TGCGCCAGCAGCCAAGACCCGCTCGCCTACGAGCAGTACTTC,CASSQDPLAYEQYF
.,TRBV7-3,TRBD1,TRBJ2-7,TGTGCCAGCAGCGCAGGGGGCGAGCAGTACTTC,CASSAGGEQYF
once,TRBV7-6,.,TRBJ2-7,TGTGCCAGTGCGGATTTCTCCTACGAGCAGTACTTC,CASADFSYEQYF
once,TRBV5-6,TRBD2,TRBJ2-5,TGTGCCAGCAGCTTGGGGCTAGCGGGAGGGCCGTCAGAGACCCAGTACTTC,CASSLGLAGGPSETQYF
.,TRBV2,.,TRBJ2-4,TGTGCCAGCAGTGAGGATGGCAGCAGCAAAAACATTCAGTACTTC,CASSEDGSSKNIQYF
.,TRBV2,TRBD2,TRBJ2-1,TGTGCCAGCAGCGGGACTAGCGGGTCATACAATGAGCAGTTCTTC,CASSGTSGSYNEQFF
.,TRBV28,.,TRBJ1-2,TGTGCCAGCAGTTTACACACGGGGTTAGGCTACACCTTC,CASSLHTGLGYTF
once,TRBV13,.,TRBJ2-1,TGTGCCAGCAGCTCCCAACTAAAGTACAATGAGCAGTTCTTC,CASSSQLKYNEQFF
.,TRBV5-1,TRBD1,TRBJ2-7,TGCGCCAGCAGCTCCCGACAGGGGGGCGAGCAGTACTTC,CASSSRQGGEQYF
.,TRBV5-4,.,TRBJ1-4,TGTGCCAGCAGCTTTAGCCGGTCAGATGAAAAACTGTTTTTT,CASSFSRSDEKLFF
.,TRBV9,TRBD1,TRBJ2-3,TGTGCCAGCAGCACAGGGGCGAATACGCAGTATTTT,CASSTGANTQYF
many,TRBV7-2,TRBD2,TRBJ2-7,TGTGCCAGCAGCTTTGTTAGCGGGGACTACGAGCAGTACTTC,CASSFVSGDYEQYF
.,TRBV19,.,TRBJ2-5,TGTGCCAGTAGTATAGCAGGGGGGGAGACCCAGTACTTC,CASSIAGGETQYF
.,TRBV7-3,.,TRBJ1-1,TGTGCCAGCAGCTTGACCCGGGACGTGAACACTGAAGCTTTCTTT,CASSLTRDVNTEAFF
few,TRBV28,TRBD2,TRBJ2-3,TGTGCCAGCAGTTTCGCCCTGACTAGCGGGAGAAGGCAGTATTTT,CASSFALTSGRRQYF
.,TRBV4-2,.,TRBJ2-7,TGTGCCAGCAGCCAAGAGGCGGGGGAGCAGTACTTC,CASSQEAGEQYF
.,TRBV11-2,.,TRBJ2-4,TGTGCCAGCAGCCCACTCGGCGCGTCTGGGGTCATTCAGTACTTC,CASSPLGASGVIQYF